This TCR beta chain was found in a study of post-analysis software for immune sequencing data. Study as a whole: The courses of disease that were included comprised relapsing-remitting, secondary progressive and progressive-relapsing multiple sclerosis.

Prepared libraries of TCR beta cDNA carried unique molecular identifiers. Some 500,000 cDNA molecules were obtained per 1 to 10 million input T cells. TCRdb analysed the PCR reads with MiXCR anew, one entry per CDR3 protein. The sample lists approximately 460,000 distinct CDR3 sequences; over 35% were seen once. Comment on this clonotype: The antigen is not known.

The study, taken as a whole, reports: Analysis by F measure revealed that same-batch samples clustered strongly together. With TRBV5-6, TRBV5-1 and TRBV20-1 included, 4 or 5 TRBV segments were more frequent in patients than in controls. Multiple sclerosis patients showed significantly lower normalized Chao1 diversity than controls did.

CDR1 is SGHTA, CDR2 FQGNSA, per germline. The CDR3 is made up of 9 amino acids. The germline V and J ends were trimmed by 5 bases and 9 bases, with 4 bases remaining between them. The clonotype comes from a girl aged 10 to 17 with multiple sclerosis. Sample: blood. The chain has TRBV7-2 and TRBJ1-1; D remains unclear. For the CDR3, the DNA is TGTGCCAGCAGCCCGCAAGCTTTCTTT. Its translation is CASSPQAFF.